This T cell receptor (beta chain) was documented in a study of blood T cell repertoires in COVID-19. Study as a whole: Samples representing acute and convalescent COVID-19 were sourced from the United States, Italy and Spain. Sample material is recorded as cDNA or gDNA derived from T cells, B-cell-depleted T cells, or PBMCs.

Per the original data handling: Cell counts per sample came from amplifying reference gene primers. The assay was immunoSEQ multiplex PCR, and TCRdb's table has in-frame clones only and misses some. The V and J calls and the clone size are those of that table, but D and trimming were determined from the DNA. The sample holds about 70,000 clones, nearly 90% seen once. Trimming took 3 bases from V and 1 from J, leaving 6 bases between them. The CDR3 runs 13 residues. Germline lookup yields CDR1 ENHRY and CDR2 SYGVKD. The sequencing sample was made of peripheral blood. This receptor was identified in a man aged 45-60 years with active COVID-19. V and J are TRBV10-3 and TRBJ1-1; D remains unclear. The CDR3: CAISETGNTEAFF. The CDR3 DNA sequence: TGTGCCATCAGTGAAACGGGGAACACTGAAGCTTTCTTT.